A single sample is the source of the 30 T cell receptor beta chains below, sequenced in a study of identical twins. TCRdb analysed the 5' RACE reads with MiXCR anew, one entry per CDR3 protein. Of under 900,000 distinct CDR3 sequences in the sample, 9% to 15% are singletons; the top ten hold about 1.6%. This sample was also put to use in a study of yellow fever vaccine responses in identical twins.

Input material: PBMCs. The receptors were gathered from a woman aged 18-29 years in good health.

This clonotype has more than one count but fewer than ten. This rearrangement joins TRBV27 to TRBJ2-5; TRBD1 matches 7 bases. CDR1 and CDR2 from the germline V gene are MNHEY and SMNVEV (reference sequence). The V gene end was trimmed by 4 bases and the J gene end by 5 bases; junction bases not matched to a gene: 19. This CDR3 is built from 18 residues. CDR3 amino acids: CASSSIQFGQVDGETQYF. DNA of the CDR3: TGTGCCAGCAGTTCAATCCAATTCGGACAGGTCGACGGGGAGACCCAGTACTTC.

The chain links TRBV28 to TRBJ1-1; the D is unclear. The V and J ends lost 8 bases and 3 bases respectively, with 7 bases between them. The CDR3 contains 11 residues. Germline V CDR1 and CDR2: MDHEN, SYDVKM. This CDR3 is CASLGYTEAFF. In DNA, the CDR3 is TGTGCCAGCCTAGGGTACACTGAAGCTTTCTTT.

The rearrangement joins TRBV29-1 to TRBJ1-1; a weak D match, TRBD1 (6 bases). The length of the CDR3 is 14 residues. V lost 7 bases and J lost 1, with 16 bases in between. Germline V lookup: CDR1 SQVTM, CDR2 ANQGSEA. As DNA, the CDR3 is TGCAGCGCCGGGACACGCCTTTCGAACACTGAAGCTTTCTTT. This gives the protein CSAGTRLSNTEAFF.

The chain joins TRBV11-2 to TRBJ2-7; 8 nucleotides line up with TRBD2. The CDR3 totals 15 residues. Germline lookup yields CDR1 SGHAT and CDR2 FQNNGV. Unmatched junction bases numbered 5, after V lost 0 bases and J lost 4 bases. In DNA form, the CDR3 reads TGTGCCAGCAGCTTAGATTCGGGGGGGGGGTACGAGCAGTACTTC. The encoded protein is CASSLDSGGGYEQYF.

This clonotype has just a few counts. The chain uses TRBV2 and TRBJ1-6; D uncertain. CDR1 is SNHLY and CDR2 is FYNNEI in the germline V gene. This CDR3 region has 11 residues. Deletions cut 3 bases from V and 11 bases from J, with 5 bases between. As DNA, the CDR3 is TGTGCCAGCAGTGAGCGAGCACCCCTCCACTTT. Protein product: CASSERAPLHF.

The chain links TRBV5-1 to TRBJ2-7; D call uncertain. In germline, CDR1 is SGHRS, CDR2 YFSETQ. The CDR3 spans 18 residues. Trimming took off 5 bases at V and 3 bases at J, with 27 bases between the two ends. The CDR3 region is CASSQLPHSNTFYYEQYF. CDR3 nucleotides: TGCGCCAGCAGTCAATTGCCCCACAGTAACACGTTTTACTACGAGCAGTACTTC. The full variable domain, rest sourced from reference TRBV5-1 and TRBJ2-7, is KAGVTQTPRYLIKTRGQQVTLSCSPISGHRSVSWYQQTPGQGLQFLFEYFSETQRNKGNFPGRFSGRQFSNSRSEMNVSTLELGDSALYLCASSQLPHSNTFYYEQYFGPGTRLTVT.

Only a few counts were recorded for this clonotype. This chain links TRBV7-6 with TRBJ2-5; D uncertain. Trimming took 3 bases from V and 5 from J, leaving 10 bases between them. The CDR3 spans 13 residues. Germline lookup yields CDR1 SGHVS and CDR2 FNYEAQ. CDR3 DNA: TGTGCCAGCAGCTTCTGGGTGGGGGAGACCCAGTACTTC. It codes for CASSFWVGETQYF.

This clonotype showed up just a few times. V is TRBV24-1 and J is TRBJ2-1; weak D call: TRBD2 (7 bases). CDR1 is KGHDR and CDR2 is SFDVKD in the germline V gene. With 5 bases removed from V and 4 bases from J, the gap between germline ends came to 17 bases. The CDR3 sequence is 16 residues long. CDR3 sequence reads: CATSAWGGQGYNEQFF. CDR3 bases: TGTGCCACCAGTGCCTGGGGGGGCCAGGGGTACAATGAGCAGTTCTTC.

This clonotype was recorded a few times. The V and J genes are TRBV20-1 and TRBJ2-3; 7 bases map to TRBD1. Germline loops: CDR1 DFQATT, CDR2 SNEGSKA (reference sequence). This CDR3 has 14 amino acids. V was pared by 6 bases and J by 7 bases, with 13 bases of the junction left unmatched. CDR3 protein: CSAQGTGWLNTQYF. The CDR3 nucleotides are TGCAGTGCACAGGGGACGGGGTGGCTAAATACGCAGTATTTT.

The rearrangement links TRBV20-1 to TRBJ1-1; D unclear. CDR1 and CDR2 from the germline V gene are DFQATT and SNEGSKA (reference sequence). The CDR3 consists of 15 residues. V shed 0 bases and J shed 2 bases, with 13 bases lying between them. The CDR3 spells CSARDARQANTEAFF. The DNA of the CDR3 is TGCAGTGCTAGAGATGCGAGGCAGGCCAACACTGAAGCTTTCTTT.

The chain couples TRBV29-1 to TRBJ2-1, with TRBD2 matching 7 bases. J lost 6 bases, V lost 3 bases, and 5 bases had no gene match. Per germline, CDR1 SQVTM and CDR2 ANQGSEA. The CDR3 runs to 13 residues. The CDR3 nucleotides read TGCAGCGTTGACCTAGCGGCGAGCAATGAGCAGTTCTTC. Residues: CSVDLAASNEQFF.

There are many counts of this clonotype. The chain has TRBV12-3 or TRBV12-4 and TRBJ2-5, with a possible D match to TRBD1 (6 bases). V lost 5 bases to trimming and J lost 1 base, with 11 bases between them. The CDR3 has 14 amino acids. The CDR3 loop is CASSPTGLQETQYF. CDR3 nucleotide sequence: TGTGCCAGCAGTCCTACAGGGCTCCAAGAGACCCAGTACTTC.

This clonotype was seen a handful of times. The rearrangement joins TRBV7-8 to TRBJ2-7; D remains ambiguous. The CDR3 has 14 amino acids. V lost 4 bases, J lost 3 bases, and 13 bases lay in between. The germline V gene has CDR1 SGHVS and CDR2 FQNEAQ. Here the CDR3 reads CASSSIGWGYEQYF. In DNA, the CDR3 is TGTGCCAGCAGCTCTATCGGGTGGGGCTACGAGCAGTACTTC. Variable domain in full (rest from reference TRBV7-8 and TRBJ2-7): GAGVSQSPRYKVAKRGQDVALRCDPISGHVSLFWYQQALGQGPEFLTYFQNEAQLDKSGLPSDRFFAERPEGSVSTLKIQRTQQEDSAVYLCASSSIGWGYEQYFGPGTRLTVT.

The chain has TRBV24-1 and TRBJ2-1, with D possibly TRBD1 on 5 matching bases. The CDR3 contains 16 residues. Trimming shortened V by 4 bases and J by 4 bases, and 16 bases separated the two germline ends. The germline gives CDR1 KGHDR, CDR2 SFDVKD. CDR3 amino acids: CATSDDDRTPYNEQFF. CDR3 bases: TGTGCCACCAGTGACGATGACAGAACACCTTACAATGAGCAGTTCTTC.

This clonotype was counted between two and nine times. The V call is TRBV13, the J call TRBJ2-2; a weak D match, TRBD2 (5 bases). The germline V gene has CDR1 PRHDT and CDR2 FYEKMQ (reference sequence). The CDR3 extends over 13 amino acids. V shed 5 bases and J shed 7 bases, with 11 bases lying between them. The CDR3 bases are TGTGCCAGCAGCGTTACTGCGGGCGGGGAGCTGTTTTTT. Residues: CASSVTAGGELFF.

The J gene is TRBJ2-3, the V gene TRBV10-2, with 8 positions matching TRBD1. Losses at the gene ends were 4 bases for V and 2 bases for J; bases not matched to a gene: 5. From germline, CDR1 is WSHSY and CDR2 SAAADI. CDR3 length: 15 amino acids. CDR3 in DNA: TGCGCCAGCAGTGGGGGGACAGGCAACACAGATACGCAGTATTTT. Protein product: CASSGGTGNTDTQYF.

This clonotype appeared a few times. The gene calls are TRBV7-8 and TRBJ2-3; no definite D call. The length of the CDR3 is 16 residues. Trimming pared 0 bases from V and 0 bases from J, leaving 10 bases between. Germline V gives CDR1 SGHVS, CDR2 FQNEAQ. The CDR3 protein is CASSLAQRFSTDTQYF. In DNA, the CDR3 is TGTGCCAGCAGCTTAGCGCAAAGGTTTAGCACAGATACGCAGTATTTT.

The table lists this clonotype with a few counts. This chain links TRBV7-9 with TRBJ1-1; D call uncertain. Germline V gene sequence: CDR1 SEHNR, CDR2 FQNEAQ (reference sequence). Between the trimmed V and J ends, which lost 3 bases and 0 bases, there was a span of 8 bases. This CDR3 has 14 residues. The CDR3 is CASSFLGVNTEAFF. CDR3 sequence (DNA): TGTGCCAGCAGCTTTCTTGGAGTGAACACTGAAGCTTTCTTT. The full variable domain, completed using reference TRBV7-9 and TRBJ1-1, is DTGVSQNPRHKITKRGQNVTFRCDPISEHNRLYWYRQTLGQGPEFLTYFQNEAQLEKSRLLSDRFSAERPKGSFSTLEIQRTEQGDSAMYLCASSFLGVNTEAFFGQGTRLTVV.

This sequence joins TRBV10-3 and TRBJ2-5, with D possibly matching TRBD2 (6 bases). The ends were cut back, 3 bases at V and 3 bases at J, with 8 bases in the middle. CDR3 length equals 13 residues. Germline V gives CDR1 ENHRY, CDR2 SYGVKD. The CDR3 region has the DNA TGTGCCATCAGTGATGGAGGGGAAGAGACCCAGTACTTC. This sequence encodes CAISDGGEETQYF.

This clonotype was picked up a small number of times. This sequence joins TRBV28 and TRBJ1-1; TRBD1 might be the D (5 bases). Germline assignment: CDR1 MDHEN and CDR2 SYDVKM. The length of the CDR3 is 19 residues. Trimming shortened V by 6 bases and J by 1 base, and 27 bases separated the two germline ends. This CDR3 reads CASRTGTDLFRKRNTEAFF. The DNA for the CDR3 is TGTGCCAGCAGGACCGGGACGGACTTGTTCCGGAAACGGAACACTGAAGCTTTCTTT.

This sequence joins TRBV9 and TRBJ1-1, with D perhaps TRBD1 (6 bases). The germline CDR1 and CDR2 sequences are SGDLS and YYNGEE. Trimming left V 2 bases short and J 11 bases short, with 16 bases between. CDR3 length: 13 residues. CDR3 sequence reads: CASSVVRDIGAFF. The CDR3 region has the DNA TGTGCCAGCAGCGTGGTGAGGGACATCGGGGCTTTCTTT.

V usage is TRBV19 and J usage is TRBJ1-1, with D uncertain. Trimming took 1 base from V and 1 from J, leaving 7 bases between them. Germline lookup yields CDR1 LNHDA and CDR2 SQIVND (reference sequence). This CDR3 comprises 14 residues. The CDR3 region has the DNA TGTGCCAGTAGTATAGTGGCGGAGAACACTGAAGCTTTCTTT. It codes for CASSIVAENTEAFF.

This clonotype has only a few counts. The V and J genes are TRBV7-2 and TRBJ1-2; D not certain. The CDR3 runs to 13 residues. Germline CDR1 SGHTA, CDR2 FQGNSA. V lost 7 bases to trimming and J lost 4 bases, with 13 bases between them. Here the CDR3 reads CASTAVGSYGYTF. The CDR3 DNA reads TGTGCCAGCACCGCGGTGGGGTCCTATGGCTACACCTTC.

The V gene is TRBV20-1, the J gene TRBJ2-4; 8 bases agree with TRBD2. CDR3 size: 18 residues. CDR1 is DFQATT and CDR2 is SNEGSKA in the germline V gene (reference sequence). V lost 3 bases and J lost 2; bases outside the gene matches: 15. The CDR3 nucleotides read TGCAGTGCTAGTAGGGGCGGGGGGCCGGAAGGAACCAAAAACATTCAGTACTTC. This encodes CSASRGGGPEGTKNIQYF.

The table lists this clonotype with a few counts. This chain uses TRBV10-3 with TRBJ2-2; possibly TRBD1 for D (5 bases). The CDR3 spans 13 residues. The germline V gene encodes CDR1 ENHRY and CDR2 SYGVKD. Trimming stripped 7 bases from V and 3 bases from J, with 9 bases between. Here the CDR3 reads CAIKQAYTGELFF. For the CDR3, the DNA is TGTGCCATCAAACAGGCATACACCGGGGAGCTGTTTTTT.

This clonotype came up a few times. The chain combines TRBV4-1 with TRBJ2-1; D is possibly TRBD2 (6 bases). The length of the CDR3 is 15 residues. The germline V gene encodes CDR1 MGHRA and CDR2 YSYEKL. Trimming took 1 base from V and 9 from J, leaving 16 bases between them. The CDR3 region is CASSQVGGRFGEQFF. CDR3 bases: TGCGCCAGCAGCCAAGTTGGGGGGAGGTTTGGTGAGCAGTTCTTC.

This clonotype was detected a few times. DNA of the CDR3: TGTGCCAGCAGCCAAGAGAGTCCGATTTCGTCGGCACCCCTCCACTTT. It codes for CASSQESPISSAPLHF. The V and J genes are TRBV27 and TRBJ1-6; D remains ambiguous. The germline CDR1 and CDR2 sequences are MNHEY and SMNVEV (reference sequence). The V end was cut by 6 bases, the J end by 11 bases, with 23 bases between. The CDR3 loop spans 16 amino acids.

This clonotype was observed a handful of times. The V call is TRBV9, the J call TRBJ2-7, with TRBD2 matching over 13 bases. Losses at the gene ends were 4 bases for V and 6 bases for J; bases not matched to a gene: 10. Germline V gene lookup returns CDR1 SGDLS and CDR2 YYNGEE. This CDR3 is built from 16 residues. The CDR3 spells CASSLSGLAGVVEQYF. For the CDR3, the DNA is TGTGCCAGCAGCCTAAGCGGACTAGCGGGAGTCGTCGAGCAGTACTTC.

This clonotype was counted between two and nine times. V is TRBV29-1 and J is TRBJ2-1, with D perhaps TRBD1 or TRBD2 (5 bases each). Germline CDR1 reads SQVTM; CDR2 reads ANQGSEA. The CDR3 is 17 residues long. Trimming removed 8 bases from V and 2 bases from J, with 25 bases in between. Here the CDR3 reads CSKPYHPGRRTYNEQFF. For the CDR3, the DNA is TGCAGCAAACCGTATCATCCGGGACGCCGGACCTACAATGAGCAGTTCTTC.

In DNA form, the CDR3 reads TGTGCCACCAGTCGTACCCCACAGGGGGCAGGCTATGGCTACACCTTC. It yields the protein CATSRTPQGAGYGYTF. The chain links TRBV15 to TRBJ1-2, with 9 bases lining up with TRBD1. The CDR3 runs to 16 residues. The V segment lost 6 bases and the J segment 4 bases; nucleotides outside the gene matches: 12. Germline V gives CDR1 LNHNV, CDR2 YYDKDF (reference sequence).